This entry features one T cell receptor beta chain sequence. Its specificity is unknown. The stimulus was an HIV-1 Gag 15-mer peptide pool, about 1 ug/peptide/mL. CD40L-negative CD69-negative CD45RO-high memory CD4+ T cells were sorted as populations depleted of antigen-responding cells. PBMCs were depleted of CD8+ T cells before stimulation. An approximately 19-hour stimulation of CD8-depleted PBMCs used anti-CD28/CD49d costimulation, CD40-blocking antibody and enfuvirtide. The CDR3 has 15 residues. With 6 bases removed from V and 5 bases from J, the gap between germline ends came to 17 bases. Germline CDR1 is WSHSY and CDR2 is SAAADI. The data derive from a study of persistence of HIV-infected CD4 T cells. Study context: Donors were ART-treated; their CMV- and Gag-responding CD4+ T cells were isolated. Median time on suppressive ART was more than seven years.

Sequencing used immunoSEQ version 4 in survey mode. Measured with immunoSEQ multiplex PCR; TCRdb has only the in-frame clones, and not every one. The data show about 40,000 clones, more than 75% seen once. The receptor's source is an adult man with HIV who was CMV-seropositive. The source was CD4+ T cells sorted from PBMCs after roughly 18-hour stimulation, collected from a patient who received antiretroviral therapy. J is TRBJ1-5 and V is TRBV10-2; maybe TRBD1 (6 bases). CDR3 sequence reads: CASSQRGQYDQPQHF. The CDR3 nucleotides are TGCGCCAGCAGCCAGCGGGGACAATATGATCAGCCCCAGCATTTT.